A selection of T cell receptor beta chains follows, all from one sample in a study of cytomegalovirus exposure and HLA in healthy donors. The table came from immunoSEQ multiplex PCR; TCRdb's copy has only in-frame clones and leaves some out. This sample carries over 150,000 clones, about 86% of them seen once, and the ten largest clones take about 1.9%. Material for sequencing was PBMCs. The receptor source for this set is a human donor in good health. Both conserved end residues are part of each CDR3. The D gene is left open where the match is weak. Size tells how often a clone was seen (once, few, many) or the class of an expanded clone, and some rows leave it out.

TRBV6-6	-	-	15	TRBJ1-6	CASSSGMAVTSPLHF	TGTGCCAGCAGTTCGGGAATGGCAGTAACTTCACCCCTCCACTTT
TRBV9	-	TRBD2	17	TRBJ2-3	CASSVRPGGRAGDTQYF	TGTGCCAGCAGCGTAAGGCCAGGCGGGAGGGCCGGAGATACGCAGTATTTT
TRBV19	few	TRBD1	15	TRBJ1-5	CASSTKRTGGQPQHF	TGTGCCAGTAGTACCAAGCGGACAGGGGGTCAGCCCCAGCATTTT
TRBV9	-	TRBD1	17	TRBJ2-7	CASSEGDRWARPGEQYF	TGTGCCAGCAGCGAGGGGGACAGGTGGGCTCGACCGGGCGAGCAGTACTTC
TRBV6-5	-	-	14	TRBJ2-1	CATTDRDSYNEQFF	TGTGCCACGACCGATCGAGACAGTTACAATGAGCAGTTCTTC
TRBV11-3	-	TRBD2	16	TRBJ2-3	CASSLGARESTDTQYF	TGTGCCAGCAGCTTAGGGGCGCGGGAGAGCACAGATACGCAGTATTTT
TRBV7-6	-	TRBD2	15	TRBJ2-7	CASSSQTGGPWEQYF	TGTGCCAGCAGCTCTCAGACGGGAGGCCCCTGGGAGCAGTACTTC
TRBV6-6	-	-	13	TRBJ2-5	CASSYPGEETQYF	TGTGCCAGCAGTTATCCAGGGGAAGAGACCCAGTACTTC
TRBV5-4	few	-	13	TRBJ1-2	CASSPTEKDGYTF	TGTGCCAGCAGCCCGACAGAAAAGGACGGCTACACCTTC
TRBV11-3	-	TRBD1	15	TRBJ1-1	CASSLSPGGHTEAFF	TGTGCCAGCAGCTTATCTCCAGGGGGACACACTGAAGCTTTCTTT
TRBV2	-	TRBD1	14	TRBJ2-7	CASSGDSISYEQYF	TGTGCCAGCAGTGGGGACAGTATATCCTACGAGCAGTACTTC
TRBV15	once	TRBD2	16	TRBJ2-5	CATSRSWTSGEETQYF	TGTGCCACCAGCAGATCGTGGACTAGCGGGGAAGAGACCCAGTACTTC
TRBV5-1	-	-	13	TRBJ2-7	CASSLTSNYEQYF	TGCGCCAGCAGCTTGACTAGTAACTACGAGCAGTACTTC
TRBV5-1	-	-	14	TRBJ2-3	CASSLNLQGDTQYF	TGCGCCAGCAGCTTAAACCTACAGGGAGATACGCAGTATTTT
TRBV5-1	-	TRBD2	16	TRBJ2-2	CASSLTTSGVAGELFF	TGCGCCAGCAGCTTGACCACTAGCGGGGTGGCCGGGGAGCTGTTTTTT
TRBV5-1	-	-	14	TRBJ1-5	CASSLGERAQPQHF	TGCGCCAGCAGCTTGGGGGAGAGGGCCCAGCCCCAGCATTTT
TRBV27	-	-	14	TRBJ1-1	CASSLSGQNTEAFF	TGTGCCAGCAGTTTATCTGGACAGAACACTGAAGCTTTCTTT
TRBV7-9	-	TRBD1	16	TRBJ2-5	CASSRGTGWYQETQYF	TGTGCCAGCAGCCGTGGGACAGGGTGGTACCAAGAGACCCAGTACTTC
TRBV19	few	-	14	TRBJ1-2	CASRIPTDPNGYTF	TGTGCCAGTAGGATCCCGACAGACCCCAATGGCTACACCTTC
TRBV27	-	-	16	TRBJ1-4	CASSLGLTRDNEKLFF	TGTGCCAGCAGTTTGGGACTGACAAGAGATAATGAAAAACTGTTTTTT
TRBV11-2	-	-	14	TRBJ1-4	CASSLGALNEKLFF	TGTGCCAGCAGCTTAGGGGCCCTTAATGAAAAACTGTTTTTT
TRBV28	-	TRBD2	15	TRBJ2-5	CASRGLGLAMKTQYF	TGTGCAAGCAGAGGTCTCGGACTAGCGATGAAGACCCAGTACTTC
TRBV28	-	-	13	TRBJ1-2	CASSFAHRPGYTF	TGTGCCAGCAGTTTCGCACACAGGCCTGGCTACACCTTC
TRBV27	-	-	15	TRBJ2-7	CASRYDATATYEQYF	TGTGCCAGCAGGTACGACGCGACAGCAACCTACGAGCAGTACTTC
TRBV29-1	-	-	13	TRBJ2-3	CSVEDGSTDTQYF	TGCAGCGTTGAAGATGGCAGCACAGATACGCAGTATTTT
TRBV7-9	-	-	15	TRBJ2-7	CASSLMVGVVSEQYF	TGTGCCAGCAGCTTAATGGTGGGAGTTGTATCCGAGCAGTACTTC
TRBV7-2	-	-	16	TRBJ2-1	CASRISPGLAGIEQFF	TGTGCCAGCAGGATTTCACCGGGACTCGCAGGCATTGAGCAGTTCTTC
TRBV7-2	-	TRBD1	15	TRBJ1-2	CASSRRDSSNYGYTF	TGTGCCAGCAGCCGTCGGGACAGCTCTAACTATGGCTACACCTTC
TRBV2	-	-	15	TRBJ1-1	CASSVRQVLNTEAFF	TGTGCCAGCAGTGTAAGACAAGTTCTGAACACTGAAGCTTTCTTT
TRBV9	-	-	14	TRBJ2-1	CASSPLRSHNEQFF	TGTGCCAGCAGCCCGTTACGGTCCCACAATGAGCAGTTCTTC
TRBV7-6	few	-	13	TRBJ2-7	CASSPVSSYEQYF	TGTGCCAGCAGCCCGGTGAGCTCCTACGAGCAGTACTTC
TRBV14	-	-	16	TRBJ2-3	CASSPVIGGDTDTQYF	TGTGCCAGCAGCCCTGTCATAGGGGGGGACACAGATACGCAGTATTTT
TRBV4-1	-	-	15	TRBJ2-7	CASSQVREPLYEQYF	TGCGCCAGCAGCCAAGTCCGGGAACCCCTCTACGAGCAGTACTTC
TRBV4-1	-	-	18	TRBJ1-5	CASSQDLKGGSSNQPQHF	TGCGCCAGCAGCCAAGATCTTAAGGGTGGGAGTAGCAATCAGCCCCAGCATTTT
TRBV2	-	-	13	TRBJ2-7	CASKWTWDYEQYF	TGTGCCAGCAAATGGACATGGGATTACGAGCAGTACTTC